These 12 T cell receptor beta chains share one sample of origin, sequenced in a study of blood T cell repertoires in COVID-19. TCRdb's copy holds only in-frame clones and misses some; the assay was immunoSEQ multiplex PCR. This sample has fewer than 250,000 clones; 84% occur once, and the top ten carry 4%. The sequenced material came from peripheral blood. The receptor source for this set is a man between 45 and 60 years old with acute or convalescent COVID-19.

The V call is TRBV5-4, the J call TRBJ2-5, with 16 bases aligning to TRBD2. The CDR3 covers 17 residues. The V gene end was trimmed by 5 bases and the J gene end by 0 bases; junction bases not matched to a gene: 4. From germline, CDR1 is SGHNT and CDR2 YYREEE (reference sequence). CDR3 coding DNA: TGTGCCAGCAGACCGGGACTAGCGGGGGGGAACCAAGAGACCCAGTACTTC. It specifies CASRPGLAGGNQETQYF.

This chain uses TRBV15 with TRBJ2-1, with no clear D. The germline gives CDR1 LNHNV, CDR2 YYDKDF (reference sequence). Trimming pared 3 bases from V and 10 bases from J, leaving 7 bases between. This CDR3 comprises 11 residues. The CDR3 loop is CATSRNTEQFF. The CDR3 DNA sequence: TGTGCCACCAGCAGGAACACCGAGCAGTTCTTC.

This clone was observed a few times. The V and J genes are TRBV3-1 (or the pseudogene TRBV3-2) and TRBJ2-6, with D unresolved. The CDR3 runs 14 residues. V was shortened by 4 bases and J by 4 bases, with 8 bases between the two germline ends. CDR1 LGHDT and CDR2 YNNKEL come from the germline V gene (reference sequence). The CDR3 here is CASSLLSGANVLTF. CDR3 DNA sequence: TGTGCCAGCAGCCTCTTATCCGGGGCCAACGTCCTGACTTTC.

This chain uses TRBV28 with TRBJ2-3, with 10 bases identical to TRBD2. This CDR3 has 17 residues. The trim removed 3 bases at V and 2 bases at J, leaving 8 bases unmatched. Germline V gene sequence: CDR1 MDHEN, CDR2 SYDVKM. For the CDR3, the DNA is TGTGCCAGCAGTTTTAGGTTACTAGCGGGGAACACAGATACGCAGTATTTT. Translation gives CASSFRLLAGNTDTQYF.

This clone showed up just a few times. The rearrangement joins TRBV19 to TRBJ2-7, with 9 positions matching TRBD2. Germline values: CDR1 LNHDA, CDR2 SQIVND (reference sequence). The CDR3 spans 14 residues. With 5 bases clipped from V and 4 bases from J, the junction kept 6 bases outside the gene matches. CDR3 residues: CASSPAGGGYEQYF. The CDR3 coding sequence is TGTGCCAGTAGTCCGGCGGGAGGGGGGTACGAGCAGTACTTC.

V is TRBV3-1 (or the pseudogene TRBV3-2) and J is TRBJ2-3; no firm D call. CDR1 LGHDT and CDR2 YNNKEL come from the germline V gene (reference sequence). The CDR3 consists of 13 residues. The V gene lost 1 base and the J gene lost 2 bases, with 4 bases spanning the gap. The DNA of the CDR3 is TGTGCCAGCAGCCAAGCGTCCACAGATACGCAGTATTTT. It codes for CASSQASTDTQYF.

This clone has a single count. This chain links TRBV6-5 with TRBJ2-3, with D unclear. The CDR3 spans 12 residues. The V gene lost 11 bases and the J gene lost 4 bases, with 13 bases spanning the gap. Per the germline V gene, CDR1 is MNHEY and CDR2 is SVGAGI. As DNA, the CDR3 is TGTGCCCCGCGGTCCTTCCCAGATACGCAGTATTTT. Translation gives CAPRSFPDTQYF.

CDR3 DNA: TGTGCCAGCAGTACACGGACAGGGCAGCCCCAGCATTTT. Translating it yields CASSTRTGQPQHF. The rearrangement links TRBV6-6 to TRBJ1-5; TRBD1 agrees at 8 bases. Trimming removed 5 bases from V and 7 bases from J; junction bases left unmatched: 4. Germline V gene sequence: CDR1 MNHNY, CDR2 SVGAGI (reference sequence). CDR3 length: 13 residues.

This sequence joins TRBV30 and TRBJ2-2; a weak D match, TRBD2 (6 bases). Germline CDR1 and CDR2: GTSNPN and SVGIG (reference sequence). Between the trimmed V and J ends, which lost 0 bases and 7 bases, there was a span of 15 bases. The CDR3 length is 15 residues. In DNA, the CDR3 is TGTGCCTGGAGTGTACTAGGCAGGGAGGTCGGGGAGCTGTTTTTT. Protein: CAWSVLGREVGELFF. Drawing the rest from reference TRBV30 and TRBJ2-2, the complete variable domain is SQTIHQWPATLVQPVGSPLSLECTVEGTSNPNLYWYRQAAGRGLQLLFYSVGIGQISSEVPQNLSASRPQDRQFILSSKKLLLSDSGFYLCAWSVLGREVGELFFGEGSRLTVL.

This clone was seen only once. The J gene is TRBJ1-2, the V gene TRBV12-3 or TRBV12-4; the D is unclear. The CDR3 is 12 amino acids. With 6 bases removed from V and 5 bases from J, the gap between germline ends came to 10 bases. DNA of the CDR3: TGTGCCAGCAGCCACATCAAGTATGGCTACACCTTC. Translating it yields CASSHIKYGYTF.

The sample holds one count of this clone. The chain is built from TRBV29-1 and TRBJ1-1; 12 nucleotides align to TRBD1. The trim removed 6 bases at V and 10 bases at J, leaving 12 bases unmatched. This CDR3 region has 14 residues. Germline values: CDR1 SQVTM, CDR2 ANQGSEA. CDR3 in amino acids: CSVGGGQGALGAFF. The CDR3 DNA reads as TGCAGCGTCGGCGGGGGACAGGGGGCCTTAGGAGCTTTCTTT.

The chain is built from TRBV30 and TRBJ1-2; D not certain. V shed 3 bases and J shed 5 bases, with 7 bases lying between them. The CDR3 contains 11 residues. Germline CDR1 is GTSNPN and CDR2 is SVGIG (reference sequence). The CDR3 spells CAWSYRYGYTF. The CDR3 DNA reads TGTGCCTGGAGCTACAGATATGGCTACACCTTC.